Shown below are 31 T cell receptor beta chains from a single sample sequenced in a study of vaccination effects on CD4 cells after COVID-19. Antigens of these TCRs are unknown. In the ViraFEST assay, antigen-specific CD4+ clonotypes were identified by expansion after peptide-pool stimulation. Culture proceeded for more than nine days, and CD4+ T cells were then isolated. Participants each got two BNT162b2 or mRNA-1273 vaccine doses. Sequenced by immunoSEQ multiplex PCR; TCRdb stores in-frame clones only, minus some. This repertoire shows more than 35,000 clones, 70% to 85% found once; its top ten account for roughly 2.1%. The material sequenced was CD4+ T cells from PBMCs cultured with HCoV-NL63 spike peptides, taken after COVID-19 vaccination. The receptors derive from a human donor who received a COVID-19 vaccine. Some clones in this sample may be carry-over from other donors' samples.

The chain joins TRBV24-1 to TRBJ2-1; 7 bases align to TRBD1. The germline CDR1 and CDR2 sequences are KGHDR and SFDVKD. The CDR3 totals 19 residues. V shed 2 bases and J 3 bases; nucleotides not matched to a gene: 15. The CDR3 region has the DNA TGTGCCACCAGTGATTGGCGGACAGGCAGGACCATGGGCTACAATGAGCAGTTCTTC. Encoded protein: CATSDWRTGRTMGYNEQFF.

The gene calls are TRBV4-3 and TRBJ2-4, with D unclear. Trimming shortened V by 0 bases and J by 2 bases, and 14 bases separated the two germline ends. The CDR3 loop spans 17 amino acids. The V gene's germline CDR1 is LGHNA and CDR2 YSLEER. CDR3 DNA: TGCGCCAGCAGCCAAGATCGGCAGGACGCGTCCAAAAACATTCAGTACTTC. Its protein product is CASSQDRQDASKNIQYF.

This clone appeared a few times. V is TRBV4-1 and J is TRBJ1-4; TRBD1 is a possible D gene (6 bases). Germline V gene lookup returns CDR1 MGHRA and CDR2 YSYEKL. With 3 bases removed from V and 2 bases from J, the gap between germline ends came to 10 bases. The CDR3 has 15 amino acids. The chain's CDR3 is CASSQGAGTNEKLFF. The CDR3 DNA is TGCGCCAGCAGCCAGGGGGCGGGGACTAATGAAAAACTGTTTTTT.

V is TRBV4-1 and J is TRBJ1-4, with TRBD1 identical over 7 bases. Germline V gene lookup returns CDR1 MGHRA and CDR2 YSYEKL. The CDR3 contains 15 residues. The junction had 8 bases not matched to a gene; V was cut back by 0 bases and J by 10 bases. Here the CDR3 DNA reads TGCGCCAGCAGCCAAGAATGGTCAGGGGGGGGAAAACTGTTTTTT. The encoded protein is CASSQEWSGGGKLFF.

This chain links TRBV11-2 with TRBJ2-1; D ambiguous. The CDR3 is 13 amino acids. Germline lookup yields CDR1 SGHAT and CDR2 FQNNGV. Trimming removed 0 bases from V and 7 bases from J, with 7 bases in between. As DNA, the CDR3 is TGTGCCAGCAGCTTAGATCTAATTAATGAGCAGTTCTTC. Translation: CASSLDLINEQFF.

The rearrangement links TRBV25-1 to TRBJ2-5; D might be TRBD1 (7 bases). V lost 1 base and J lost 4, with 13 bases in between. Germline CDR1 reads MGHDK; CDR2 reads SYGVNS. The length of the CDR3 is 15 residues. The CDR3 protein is CASSELGGGPETQYF. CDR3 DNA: TGTGCCAGCAGTGAATTAGGAGGGGGCCCAGAGACCCAGTACTTC.

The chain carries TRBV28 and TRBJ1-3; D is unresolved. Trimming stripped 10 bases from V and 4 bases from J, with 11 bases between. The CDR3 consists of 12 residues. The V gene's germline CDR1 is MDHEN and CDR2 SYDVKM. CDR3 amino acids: CATLSQGNTIYF. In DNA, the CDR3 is TGTGCCACCCTATCCCAGGGAAACACCATATATTTT.

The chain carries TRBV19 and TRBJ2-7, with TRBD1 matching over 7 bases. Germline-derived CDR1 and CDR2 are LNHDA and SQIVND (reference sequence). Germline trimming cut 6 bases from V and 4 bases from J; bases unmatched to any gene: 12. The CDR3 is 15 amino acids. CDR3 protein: CASSTDRDSAYEQYV. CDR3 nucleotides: TGTGCCAGTAGCACTGACCGGGACAGCGCTTACGAGCAGTACGTC.

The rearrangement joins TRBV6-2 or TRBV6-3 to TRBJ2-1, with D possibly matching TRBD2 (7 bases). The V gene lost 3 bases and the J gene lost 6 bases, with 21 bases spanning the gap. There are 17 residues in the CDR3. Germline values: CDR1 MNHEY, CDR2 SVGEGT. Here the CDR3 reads CASSYYGGGNALNEQFF. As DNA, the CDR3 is TGTGCCAGCAGTTATTACGGCGGGGGCAATGCTCTCAATGAGCAGTTCTTC.

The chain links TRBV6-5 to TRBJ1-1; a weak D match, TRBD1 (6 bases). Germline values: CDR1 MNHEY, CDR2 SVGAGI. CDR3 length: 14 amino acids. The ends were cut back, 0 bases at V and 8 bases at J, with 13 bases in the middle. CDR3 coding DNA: TGTGCCAGCAGTTACTCGTCCGGACAGCCCGAAGCTTTCTTT. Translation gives CASSYSSGQPEAFF.

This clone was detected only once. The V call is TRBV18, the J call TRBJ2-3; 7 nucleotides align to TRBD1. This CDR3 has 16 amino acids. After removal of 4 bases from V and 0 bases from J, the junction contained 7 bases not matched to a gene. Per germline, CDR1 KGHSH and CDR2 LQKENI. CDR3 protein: CASSHLRGSSTDTQYF. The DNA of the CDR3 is TGTGCCAGCTCACACCTCAGGGGGAGTAGCACAGATACGCAGTATTTT.

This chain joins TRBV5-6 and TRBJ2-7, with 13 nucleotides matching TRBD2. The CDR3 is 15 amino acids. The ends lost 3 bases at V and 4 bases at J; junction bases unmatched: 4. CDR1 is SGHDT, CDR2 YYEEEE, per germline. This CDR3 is CASSSRTSGGYEQYV. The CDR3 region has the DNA TGTGCCAGCAGCTCCAGGACTAGCGGGGGTTACGAGCAGTACGTC.

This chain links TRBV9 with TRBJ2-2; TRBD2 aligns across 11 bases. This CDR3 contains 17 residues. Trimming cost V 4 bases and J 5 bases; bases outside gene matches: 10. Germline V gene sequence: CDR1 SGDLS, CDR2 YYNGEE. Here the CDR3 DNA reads TGTGCCAGCAGCTACATTAGCGGGGGGGCCCGGACCGGGGAGCTGTTTTTT. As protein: CASSYISGGARTGELFF.

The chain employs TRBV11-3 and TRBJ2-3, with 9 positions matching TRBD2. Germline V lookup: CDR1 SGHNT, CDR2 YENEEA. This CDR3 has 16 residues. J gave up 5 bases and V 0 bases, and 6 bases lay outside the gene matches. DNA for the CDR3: TGTGCCAGCAGCTTAGATGGGGGACTAGCCCTAGATACGCAGTATTTT. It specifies CASSLDGGLALDTQYF.

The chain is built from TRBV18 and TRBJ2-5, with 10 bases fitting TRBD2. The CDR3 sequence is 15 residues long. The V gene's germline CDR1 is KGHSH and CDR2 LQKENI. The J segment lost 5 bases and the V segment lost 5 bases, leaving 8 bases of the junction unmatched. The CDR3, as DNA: TGTGCCAGCTCAAGAGCGGGGGGGCCGAGTGAGACCCAGTACTTC. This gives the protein CASSRAGGPSETQYF.

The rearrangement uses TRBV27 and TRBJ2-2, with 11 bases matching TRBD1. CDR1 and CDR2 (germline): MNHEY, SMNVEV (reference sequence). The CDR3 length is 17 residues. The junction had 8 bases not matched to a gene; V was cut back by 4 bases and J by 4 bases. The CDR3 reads CASSSGGGQGGTGELFF. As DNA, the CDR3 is TGTGCCAGCAGTTCCGGGGGGGGACAGGGGGGCACCGGGGAGCTGTTTTTT.

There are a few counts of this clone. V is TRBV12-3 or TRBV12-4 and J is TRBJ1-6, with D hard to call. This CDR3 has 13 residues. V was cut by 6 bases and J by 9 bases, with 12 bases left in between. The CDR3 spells CASRGSSGSPLHF. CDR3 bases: TGTGCCAGCAGGGGATCCAGCGGTTCACCCCTCCACTTT.

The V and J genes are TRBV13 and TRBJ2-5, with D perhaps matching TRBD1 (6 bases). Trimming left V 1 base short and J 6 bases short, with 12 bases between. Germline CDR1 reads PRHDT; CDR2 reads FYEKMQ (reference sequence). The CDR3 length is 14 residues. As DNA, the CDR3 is TGTGCCAGCAGCTTAGACAGGGTCGGTAAGACCCAGTACTTC. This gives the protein CASSLDRVGKTQYF.

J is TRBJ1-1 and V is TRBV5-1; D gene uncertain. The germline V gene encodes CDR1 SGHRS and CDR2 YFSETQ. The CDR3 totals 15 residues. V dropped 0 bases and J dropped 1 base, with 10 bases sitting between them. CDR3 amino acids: CASSLVAGRNTEAFF. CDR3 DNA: TGCGCCAGCAGCTTGGTTGCAGGCAGGAACACTGAAGCTTTCTTT.

The CDR3 DNA sequence: TGTGCCACGCGGGGGGGCTCCTACAATGAGCAGTTCTTC. It yields the protein CATRGGSYNEQFF. The chain carries TRBV15 and TRBJ2-1; 9 bases are shared with TRBD2. Trimming cost V 9 bases and J 0 bases; bases outside gene matches: 0. The length of the CDR3 is 13 residues. Germline CDR1 is LNHNV and CDR2 is YYDKDF (reference sequence).

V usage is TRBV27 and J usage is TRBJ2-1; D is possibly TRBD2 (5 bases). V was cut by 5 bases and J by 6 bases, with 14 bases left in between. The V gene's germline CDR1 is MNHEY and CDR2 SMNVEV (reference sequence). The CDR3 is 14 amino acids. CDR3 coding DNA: TGTGCCAGCAGTCCGACGGACTTCTCCAATGAGCAGTTCTTC. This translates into CASSPTDFSNEQFF.

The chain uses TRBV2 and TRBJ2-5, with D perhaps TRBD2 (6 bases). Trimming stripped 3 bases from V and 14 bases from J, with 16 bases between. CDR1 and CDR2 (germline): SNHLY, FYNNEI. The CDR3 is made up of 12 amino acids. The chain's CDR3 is CASSDRGRRGYF. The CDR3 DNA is TGTGCCAGCAGTGACCGAGGACGGAGGGGTTACTTC.

The CDR3 DNA reads TGTGCCAGCAGTCCCCTGGACACCGCCGGAGAGTCTGACACCATATATTTT. Protein: CASSPLDTAGESDTIYF. The rearrangement joins TRBV6-2 or TRBV6-3 to TRBJ1-3, with TRBD1 as a possible D gene (5 bases). This CDR3 spans 17 amino acids. Trimming removed 5 bases at V and 8 bases at J, with 25 bases between. Germline V gene lookup returns CDR1 MNHEY and CDR2 SVGEGT.

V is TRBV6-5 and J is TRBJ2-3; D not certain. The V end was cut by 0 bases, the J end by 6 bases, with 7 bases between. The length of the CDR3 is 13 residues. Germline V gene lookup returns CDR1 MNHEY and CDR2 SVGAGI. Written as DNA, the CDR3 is TGTGCCAGCAGTTACTCGAGAGCGGATACGCAGTATTTT. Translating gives CASSYSRADTQYF.

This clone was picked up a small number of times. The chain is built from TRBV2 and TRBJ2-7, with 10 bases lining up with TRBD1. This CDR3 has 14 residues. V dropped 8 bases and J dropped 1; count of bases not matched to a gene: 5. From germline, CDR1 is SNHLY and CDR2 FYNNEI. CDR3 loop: CASSGQGISYEQYV. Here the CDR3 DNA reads TGTGCCAGCTCGGGACAGGGGATTTCCTACGAGCAGTACGTC.

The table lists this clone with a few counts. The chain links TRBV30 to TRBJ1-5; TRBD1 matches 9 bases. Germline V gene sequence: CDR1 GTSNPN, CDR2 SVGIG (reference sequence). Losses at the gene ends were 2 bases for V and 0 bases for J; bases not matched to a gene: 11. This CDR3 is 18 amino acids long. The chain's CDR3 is CAWSPGTGRTYSNQPQHF. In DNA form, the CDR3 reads TGTGCCTGGAGTCCCGGGACAGGGAGAACCTATAGCAATCAGCCCCAGCATTTT. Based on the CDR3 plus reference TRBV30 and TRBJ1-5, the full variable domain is SQTIHQWPATLVQPVGSPLSLECTVEGTSNPNLYWYRQAAGRGLQLLFYSVGIGQISSEVPQNLSASRPQDRQFILSSKKLLLSDSGFYLCAWSPGTGRTYSNQPQHFGDGTRLSIL.

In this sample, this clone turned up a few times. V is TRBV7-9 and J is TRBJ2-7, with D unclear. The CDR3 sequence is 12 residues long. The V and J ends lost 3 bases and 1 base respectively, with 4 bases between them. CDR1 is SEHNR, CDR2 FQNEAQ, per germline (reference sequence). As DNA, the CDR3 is TGTGCCAGCAGCTTTGGGTCCTACGAGCAGTACGTC. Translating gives CASSFGSYEQYV.

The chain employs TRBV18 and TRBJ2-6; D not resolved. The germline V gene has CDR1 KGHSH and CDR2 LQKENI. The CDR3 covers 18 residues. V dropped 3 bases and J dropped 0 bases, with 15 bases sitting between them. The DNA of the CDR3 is TGTGCCAGCTCACCCTTCGGGCAGCTGGACTCTGGGGCCAACGTCCTGACTTTC. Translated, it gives CASSPFGQLDSGANVLTF.

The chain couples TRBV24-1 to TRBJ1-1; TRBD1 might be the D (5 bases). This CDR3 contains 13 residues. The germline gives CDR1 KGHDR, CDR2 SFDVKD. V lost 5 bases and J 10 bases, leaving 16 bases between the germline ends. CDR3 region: CATSAGTHHGAFF. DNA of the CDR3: TGTGCCACCAGTGCCGGGACTCACCACGGAGCTTTCTTT.

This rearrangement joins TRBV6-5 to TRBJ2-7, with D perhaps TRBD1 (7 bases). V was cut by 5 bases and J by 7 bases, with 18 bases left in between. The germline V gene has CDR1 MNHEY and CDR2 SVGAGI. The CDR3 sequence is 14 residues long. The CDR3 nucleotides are TGTGCCAGCAGTCGGACAGGAGGGGTGGGAGAGCAGTACGTC. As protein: CASSRTGGVGEQYV.

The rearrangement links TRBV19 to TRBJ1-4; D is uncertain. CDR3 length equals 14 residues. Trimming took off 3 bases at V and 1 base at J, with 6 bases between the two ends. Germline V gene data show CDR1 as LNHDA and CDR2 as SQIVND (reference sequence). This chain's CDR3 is CASSMGGTNEKLFF. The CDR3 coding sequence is TGTGCCAGTAGTATGGGCGGAACTAATGAAAAACTGTTTTTT.